The subject of this entry is one T cell receptor beta chain. These data belong to a study of control samples from healthy donors and cancer patients. Germline V gives CDR1 SGHTA, CDR2 FQGNSA. J lost 9 bases, V lost 0 bases, and 10 bases had no gene match. The CDR3 length is 16 residues. The method was immunoSEQ multiplex PCR; TCRdb's version includes in-frame clones alone and lacks a portion of them. The sample lists around 230,000 clones; around 94% were seen once. This TCR derives from a middle-aged man in good health. The chain joins TRBV7-2 to TRBJ2-1; 8 bases are shared with TRBD2. The sample was blood. CDR3 sequence: CASSLAASSGVPEQFF. In nucleotides, the CDR3 is TGTGCCAGCAGCTTAGCGGCCAGTAGCGGGGTCCCTGAGCAGTTCTTC.